These 27 T cell receptor beta chains were sequenced from one sample in a study of T cells in narcolepsy. Here immunoSEQ multiplex PCR was the method, and the copy in TCRdb shows in-frame clones only, minus some. This sample carries nearly 25,000 clones, roughly 64% of them seen once, and the ten largest clones take 9.5% to 15%. Sequences were obtained from memory (CD45RA-) CD4+ T cells from blood. Receptor source: a human donor in good health.

This rearrangement joins TRBV11-1 to TRBJ2-6; perhaps TRBD1 as D (5 bases). V was clipped by 3 bases and J by 6 bases, with 12 bases between them. Germline V CDR1 and CDR2: SGHAT, FQDESV (reference sequence). The CDR3 totals 15 residues. CDR3 nucleotides: TGTGCCAGCAGCTTTTCCCCGGACAAGGCCAACGTCCTGACTTTC. Amino acids: CASSFSPDKANVLTF.

The rearrangement links TRBV5-1 to TRBJ1-2, with D maybe TRBD1 (5 bases). V lost 4 bases, J lost 7 bases, and 11 bases lay in between. CDR3 length: 12 residues. Germline CDR1 and CDR2: SGHRS and YFSETQ. CDR3: CASSDSGSGYTF. The CDR3 coding sequence is TGCGCCAGCAGCGATTCAGGGAGTGGCTACACCTTC.

V gene TRBV5-4 combines with J gene TRBJ2-3; 7 bases fit TRBD2. Looked up from germline, CDR1 is SGHNT and CDR2 is YYREEE (reference sequence). V gave up 2 bases and J gave up 5 bases; unmatched junction bases: 11. The CDR3 runs to 16 residues. In nucleotides, the CDR3 is TGTGCCAGCAGCTTTGAGGCGGGAGTGGGGAGAGATACGCAGTATTTT. Its protein product is CASSFEAGVGRDTQYF.

There are a few counts of this clone. The J gene is TRBJ2-1, the V gene TRBV11-2, with 9 positions matching TRBD2. CDR3 length: 15 residues. Per the germline V gene, CDR1 is SGHAT and CDR2 is FQNNGV. After removal of 4 bases from V and 5 bases from J, the junction contained 6 bases not matched to a gene. CDR3 sequence (DNA): TGTGCCAGCAGCTCAGCGGGGGGCCTTAACAATGAGCAGTTCTTC. It specifies CASSSAGGLNNEQFF.

The V and J genes are TRBV2 and TRBJ2-3; the D is unclear. The CDR3 covers 15 residues. Per the germline V gene, CDR1 is SNHLY and CDR2 is FYNNEI. Trimming took off 2 bases at V and 1 base at J, with 10 bases between the two ends. This chain's CDR3 is CASSELTAGTDTQYF. Here the CDR3 DNA reads TGTGCCAGCAGTGAACTAACTGCGGGCACAGATACGCAGTATTTT.

This clone was recorded a few times. The chain joins TRBV28 to TRBJ2-7, with D perhaps being TRBD1 or TRBD2 (6 bases each). Looked up from germline, CDR1 is MDHEN and CDR2 is SYDVKM. This CDR3 region has 14 residues. V lost 5 bases and J 0 bases, leaving 11 bases between the germline ends. The CDR3 nucleotides read TGTGCCAGCAGTAGGGGGGACACCTCCTACGAGCAGTACTTC. Translating gives CASSRGDTSYEQYF.

The J gene is TRBJ2-2, the V gene TRBV11-2, with 10 bases lining up with TRBD1. The CDR3 is made up of 16 amino acids. Per the germline V gene, CDR1 is SGHAT and CDR2 is FQNNGV. The trim removed 9 bases at V and 5 bases at J, leaving 12 bases unmatched. The CDR3 DNA follows: TGTGCCAGTCCTGACCGGGACAGGGGACGAACCGGGGAGCTGTTTTTT. Protein product: CASPDRDRGRTGELFF.

The J gene is TRBJ2-1, the V gene TRBV7-3, with D tentatively TRBD1 (5 bases). Germline V CDR1 and CDR2: SGHTA, FQGTGA. V lost 3 bases and J 10 bases, leaving 10 bases between the germline ends. The CDR3 has 12 residues. The CDR3 DNA reads as TGTGCCAGCAGCTTTGGGGCCGGGGAGCAGTTCTTC. Amino acids: CASSFGAGEQFF.

The chain combines TRBV7-8 with TRBJ2-7; 7 nucleotides align to TRBD1. Losses at the gene ends were 5 bases for V and 6 bases for J; bases not matched to a gene: 13. Germline-derived CDR1 and CDR2 are SGHVS and FQNEAQ. The length of the CDR3 is 15 residues. CDR3 in amino acids: CASSNRTGPRGEQYF. CDR3 bases: TGTGCCAGCAGCAATCGGACAGGCCCCCGGGGCGAGCAGTACTTC.

This rearrangement joins TRBV2 to TRBJ1-5, with D unclear. Trimming stripped 7 bases from V and 2 bases from J, with 15 bases between. Germline assignment: CDR1 SNHLY and CDR2 FYNNEI. The CDR3 spans 15 residues. The CDR3 DNA sequence: TGTGCCAGCAAACCAGGTGAGAGTGGCAATCAGCCCCAGCATTTT. It specifies CASKPGESGNQPQHF.

V is TRBV28 and J is TRBJ2-7; 7 bases line up with TRBD1. V trimming: 5 bases; J trimming: 3 bases; junction bases outside the gene matches: 1. This CDR3 has 12 residues. CDR1 is MDHEN, CDR2 SYDVKM, per germline. The CDR3 DNA reads TGTGCCAGCAGTGACAGGGTCTACGAGCAGTACTTC. It specifies CASSDRVYEQYF.

J is TRBJ2-7 and V is TRBV19; 8 positions agree with TRBD1. J gave up 5 bases and V 2 bases, and 5 bases lay outside the gene matches. CDR1 LNHDA and CDR2 SQIVND come from the germline V gene (reference sequence). The CDR3 has 14 residues. The CDR3 DNA sequence: TGTGCCAGTAGTATATACAGGGGGTGGAACGAGCAGTACTTC. It translates to CASSIYRGWNEQYF.

This clone was counted between two and nine times. The chain has TRBV6-6 and TRBJ1-6; D is uncertain. Germline V lookup: CDR1 MNHNY, CDR2 SVGAGI (reference sequence). The CDR3 totals 14 residues. Trimming took 6 bases from V and 10 from J, leaving 16 bases between them. This chain's CDR3 is CASSGVSSSSPLHF. CDR3 nucleotides: TGTGCCAGCAGCGGGGTTTCATCTAGCTCACCCCTCCACTTT.

This clone has a handful of counts. The rearrangement joins TRBV9 to TRBJ2-5; 7 positions match TRBD2. Per the germline V gene, CDR1 is SGDLS and CDR2 is YYNGEE. There are 15 residues in the CDR3. The V segment lost 0 bases and the J segment 5 bases; nucleotides outside the gene matches: 7. The CDR3 here is CASSVGVAGGETQYF. CDR3 coding DNA: TGTGCCAGCAGCGTAGGAGTAGCGGGCGGGGAGACCCAGTACTTC. The entire variable domain, with the rest obtained from reference TRBV9 and TRBJ2-5, is as follows: DSGVTQTPKHLITATGQRVTLRCSPRSGDLSVYWYQQSLDQGLQFLIQYYNGEERAKGNILERFSAQQFPDLHSELNLSSLELGDSALYFCASSVGVAGGETQYFGPGTRLLVL.

The CDR3 nucleotides read TGCGCCAGCAGTGAGACGAATCAGCCCCAGCATTTT. Its translation is CASSETNQPQHF. The chain links TRBV10-2 to TRBJ1-5; D is unclear. This CDR3 is built from 12 residues. V was shortened by 2 bases and J by 4 bases, with 3 bases between the two germline ends. Germline assignment: CDR1 WSHSY and CDR2 SAAADI.

This clone was detected once. The rearrangement joins TRBV2 to TRBJ2-2; D remains unclear. Germline CDR1 and CDR2: SNHLY and FYNNEI. Trimming removed 6 bases at V and 6 bases at J, with 11 bases between. The CDR3 has 13 residues. CDR3 in DNA: TGTGCCAGCAGCCTAAAAATTGCCGGGGAGCTGTTTTTT. This encodes CASSLKIAGELFF. The complete variable domain, with remaining parts taken from reference TRBV2 and TRBJ2-2, reads EPEVTQTPSHQVTQMGQEVILRCVPISNHLYFYWYRQILGQKVEFLVSFYNNEISEKSEIFDDQFSVERPDGSNFTLKIRSTKLEDSAMYFCASSLKIAGELFFGEGSRLTVL.

This chain links TRBV4-1 with TRBJ2-4, with D perhaps TRBD2 (6 bases). Germline CDR1 MGHRA, CDR2 YSYEKL. The CDR3 covers 15 residues. The germline V and J ends were trimmed by 5 bases and 0 bases, with 11 bases remaining between them. The DNA of the CDR3 is TGCGCCAGCAGCGGTCTGGGACTAGCCAAAAACATTCAGTACTTC. Protein sequence: CASSGLGLAKNIQYF.

To note about this clone: One end of the junction fails to match germline, which may point to a read error. As DNA, the CDR3 is TGCGCCAGCAGCCCTACAGGGGGGACATCCTATGTCTACACCTTC. Translated, it gives CASSPTGGTSYVYTF. The rearrangement uses TRBV4-1 and TRBJ1-2, with 8 nucleotides matching TRBD1. Germline CDR1 MGHRA, CDR2 YSYEKL. CDR3 length: 15 amino acids.

CDR3 coding DNA: TGTGCCAGCAGCTCCGGACTAGTCGGGGAGACCCAGTACTTC. Protein: CASSSGLVGETQYF. This chain connects TRBV7-7 to TRBJ2-5; TRBD2 aligns across 7 bases. Germline assignment: CDR1 SSHAT and CDR2 FNYEAQ (reference sequence). The CDR3 length is 14 residues. The ends lost 4 bases at V and 5 bases at J; junction bases unmatched: 7.

This clone is medium-sized. The CDR3 region has the DNA TGTGCCAGCAGTGATCCAGGGCGATCTGGCTACACCTTC. Amino acids: CASSDPGRSGYTF. The V call is TRBV6-1, the J call TRBJ1-2; TRBD1 is a possible D gene (5 bases). The germline CDR1 and CDR2 sequences are MNHNS and SASEGT. The CDR3 length is 13 residues. Trimming took 3 bases from V and 7 from J, leaving 12 bases between them.

The V and J genes are TRBV30 and TRBJ1-1; no clear D gene. CDR3 length: 14 residues. CDR1 is GTSNPN and CDR2 is SVGIG in the germline V gene (reference sequence). V was shortened by 7 bases and J by 3 bases, with 18 bases between the two germline ends. CDR3 protein: CALLPGWAHTEAFF. CDR3 nucleotides: TGTGCCTTACTCCCAGGCTGGGCCCACACTGAAGCTTTCTTT.

V gene TRBV7-6 combines with J gene TRBJ2-1; no clear D. From germline, CDR1 is SGHVS and CDR2 FNYEAQ. V shed 0 bases and J shed 8 bases, with 17 bases lying between them. This CDR3 spans 16 amino acids. The CDR3 region is CASSLAQAAAPHEQFF. CDR3 sequence (DNA): TGTGCCAGCAGCTTAGCCCAGGCAGCTGCGCCCCATGAGCAGTTCTTC.

The genes are TRBV9 and TRBJ1-5; 11 bases map to TRBD1. Unmatched junction bases numbered 2, after V lost 0 bases and J lost 9 bases. The germline V gene encodes CDR1 SGDLS and CDR2 YYNGEE. The CDR3 is 14 residues long. The CDR3 DNA reads as TGTGCCAGCAGCGTAGGGGACAGGGGGACGCCCCAGCATTTT. Translated, it gives CASSVGDRGTPQHF. The full variable domain, completed using reference TRBV9 and TRBJ1-5, is DSGVTQTPKHLITATGQRVTLRCSPRSGDLSVYWYQQSLDQGLQFLIQYYNGEERAKGNILERFSAQQFPDLHSELNLSSLELGDSALYFCASSVGDRGTPQHFGDGTRLSIL.

V usage is TRBV7-2 and J usage is TRBJ2-1; possible D gene TRBD2, 6 bases. This CDR3 contains 13 residues. Germline assignment: CDR1 SGHTA and CDR2 FQGNSA. Trimming removed 5 bases at V and 8 bases at J, with 13 bases between. The CDR3 loop is CASSRGWRDEQFF. CDR3 nucleotides: TGTGCCAGCAGCCGAGGGTGGAGGGATGAGCAGTTCTTC.

The V and J genes are TRBV29-1 and TRBJ2-7, with a tentative D call TRBD1 (5 bases). Germline CDR1 and CDR2: SQVTM and ANQGSEA. V was pared by 6 bases and J by 2 bases, with 14 bases between. The CDR3 contains 13 residues. For the CDR3, the DNA is TGCAGCGTCAAAAAAGCAGGGACCTACGAGCAGTACTTC. This gives the protein CSVKKAGTYEQYF.

The CDR3 region has the DNA TGTGCCAGCAGCTTAGGGACCGGGCTAGATACGCAGTATTTT. Its protein product is CASSLGTGLDTQYF. This chain links TRBV7-7 with TRBJ2-3; no definite D call. The V end was cut by 1 base, the J end by 5 bases, with 10 bases between. Per germline, CDR1 SSHAT and CDR2 FNYEAQ (reference sequence). The CDR3 loop spans 14 amino acids.

The V gene is TRBV6-6, the J gene TRBJ1-4, with 9 bases aligning to TRBD1. V lost 6 bases to trimming and J lost 7 bases; unmatched junction nucleotides: 6. CDR1 and CDR2 from the germline V gene are MNHNY and SVGAGI (reference sequence). The CDR3 contains 14 residues. The CDR3 sequence is CASSRDREGEKLFF. The CDR3 nucleotides are TGTGCCAGCAGCCGGGACAGGGAAGGTGAAAAACTGTTTTTT.